This T cell receptor beta chain emerged from a study of patients and donors after allogeneic stem cell transplantation. One entry per CDR3 protein results from TCRdb running MiXCR on the RT-PCR reads. The sample lists roughly 960,000 distinct CDR3 sequences, more than 15% occurring once. Looked up from germline, CDR1 is GTSNPN and CDR2 is SVGIG (reference sequence). The CDR3 length is 14 residues. Trimming removed 2 bases at V and 5 bases at J, with 16 bases between. The sequenced sample consisted of blood, either unsorted or a sorted T cell fraction (not recorded which). The chain links TRBV30 to TRBJ2-7, with D possibly being TRBD2 (6 bases). This receptor was identified in a human donor who was either an allogeneic HSCT recipient or a stem cell or donor lymphocyte infusion donor (not recorded which). It is not recorded whose cells these are; they may come from a transplant donor. The CDR3: CAWSLRRESHEQYF. CDR3 sequence (DNA): TGTGCCTGGAGTCTGAGGAGGGAGTCCCACGAGCAGTACTTC.